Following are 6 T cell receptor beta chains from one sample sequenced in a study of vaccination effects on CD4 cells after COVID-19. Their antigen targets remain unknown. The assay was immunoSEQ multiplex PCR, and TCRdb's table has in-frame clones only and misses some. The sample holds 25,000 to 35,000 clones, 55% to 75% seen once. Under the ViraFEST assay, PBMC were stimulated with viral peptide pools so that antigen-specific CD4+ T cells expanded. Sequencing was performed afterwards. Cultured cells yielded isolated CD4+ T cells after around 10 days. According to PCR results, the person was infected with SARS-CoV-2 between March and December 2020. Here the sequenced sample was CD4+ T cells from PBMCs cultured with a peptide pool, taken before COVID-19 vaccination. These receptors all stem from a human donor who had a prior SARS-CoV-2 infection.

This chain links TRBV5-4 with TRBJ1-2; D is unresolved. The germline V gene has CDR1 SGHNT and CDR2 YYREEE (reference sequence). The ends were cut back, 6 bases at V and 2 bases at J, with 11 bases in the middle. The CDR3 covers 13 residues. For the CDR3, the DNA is TGTGCCAGCACCGTAGACGGAAACTATGGCTACACCTTC. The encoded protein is CASTVDGNYGYTF.

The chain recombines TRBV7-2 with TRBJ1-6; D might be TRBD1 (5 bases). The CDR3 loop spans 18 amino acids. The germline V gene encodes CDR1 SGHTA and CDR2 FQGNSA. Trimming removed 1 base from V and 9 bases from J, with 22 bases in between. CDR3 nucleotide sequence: TGTGCCAGCAGCTTAGACAGGTACCGGGCGCGGGCGAGTTCACCCCTCCACTTT. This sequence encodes CASSLDRYRARASSPLHF.

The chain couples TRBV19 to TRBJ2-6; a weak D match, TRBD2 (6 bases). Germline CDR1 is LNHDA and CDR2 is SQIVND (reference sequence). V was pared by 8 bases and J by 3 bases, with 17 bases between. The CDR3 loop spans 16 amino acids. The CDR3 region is CASFGSRGYGANVLTF. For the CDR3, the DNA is TGTGCCAGTTTTGGGTCCCGGGGGTATGGGGCCAACGTCCTGACTTTC.

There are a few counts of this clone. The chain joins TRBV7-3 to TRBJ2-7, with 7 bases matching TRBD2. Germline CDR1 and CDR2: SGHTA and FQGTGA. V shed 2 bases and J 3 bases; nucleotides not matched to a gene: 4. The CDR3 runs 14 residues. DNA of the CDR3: TGTGCCAGCAGCTTAGCGGGGGAGAGCTACGAGCAGTACTTC. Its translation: CASSLAGESYEQYF. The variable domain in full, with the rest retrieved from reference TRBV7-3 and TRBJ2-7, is GAGVSQTPSNKVTEKGKYVELRCDPISGHTALYWYRQSLGQGPEFLIYFQGTGAADDSGLPNDRFFAVRPEGSVSTLKIQRTERGDSAVYLCASSLAGESYEQYFGPGTRLTVT.

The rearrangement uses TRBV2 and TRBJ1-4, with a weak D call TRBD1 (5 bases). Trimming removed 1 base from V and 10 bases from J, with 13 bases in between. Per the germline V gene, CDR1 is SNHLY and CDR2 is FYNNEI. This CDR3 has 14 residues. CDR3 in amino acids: CASSEGRDGGKLFF. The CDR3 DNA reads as TGTGCCAGCAGTGAAGGCAGGGATGGGGGAAAACTGTTTTTT.

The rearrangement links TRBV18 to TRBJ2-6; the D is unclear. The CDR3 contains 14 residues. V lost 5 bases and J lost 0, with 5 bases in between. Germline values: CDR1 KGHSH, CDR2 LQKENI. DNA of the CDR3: TGTGCCAGCTCAATAGACTCTGGGGCCAACGTCCTGACTTTC. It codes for CASSIDSGANVLTF.